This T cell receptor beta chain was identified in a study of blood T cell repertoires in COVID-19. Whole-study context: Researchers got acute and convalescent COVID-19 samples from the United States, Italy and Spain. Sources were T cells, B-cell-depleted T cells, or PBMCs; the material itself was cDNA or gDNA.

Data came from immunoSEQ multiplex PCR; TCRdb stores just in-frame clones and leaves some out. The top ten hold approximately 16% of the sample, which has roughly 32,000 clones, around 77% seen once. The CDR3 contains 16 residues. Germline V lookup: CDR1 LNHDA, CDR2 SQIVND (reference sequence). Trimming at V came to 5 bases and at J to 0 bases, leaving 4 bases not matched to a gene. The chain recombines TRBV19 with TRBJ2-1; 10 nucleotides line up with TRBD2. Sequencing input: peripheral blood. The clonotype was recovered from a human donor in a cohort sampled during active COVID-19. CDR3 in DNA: TGTGCCAGTAGTTTCCCTAGCGGGAGCTCCTACAATGAGCAGTTCTTC. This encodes CASSFPSGSSYNEQFF.